The clone carrying this T cell receptor beta chain was detected only once. Its target is not known. This specimen belongs to a study of OX40 agonist ivuxolimab in advanced cancers. Generated by immunoSEQ multiplex PCR, the TCRdb table keeps only in-frame clones and is missing some. The data contain approximately 53,000 clones, roughly 91% of them singletons. Notes on the study in general: Clonal expansion in partial responders at 0.1-3.0 mg/kg ranked among the lowest. Clonal expansion by week 6 occurred in CD4+ and CD8+ blood T cells (at 0.1 to 3.0 mg/kg).

Patients who had autoimmune disease history or got systemic immunosuppression were left out. The investigators sampled blood at baseline, at cycle 4 day 1, and at cycle 7 day 1. Germline V lookup: CDR1 SGHRS, CDR2 YFSETQ. The CDR3 totals 15 residues. V lost 4 bases and J 2 bases, leaving 12 bases between the germline ends. The rearrangement joins TRBV5-1 to TRBJ2-2; D is uncertain. The clonotype comes from an adult with an advanced solid tumor such as melanoma, head and neck, liver or kidney cancer. Sequenced here: CD4+ or CD8+ T cells sorted from blood, sampled in a trial of the OX40 agonist ivuxolimab. The CDR3: CASSPRSLNTGELFF. Here the CDR3 DNA reads TGCGCCAGCAGCCCACGGTCCTTAAACACCGGGGAGCTGTTTTTT.